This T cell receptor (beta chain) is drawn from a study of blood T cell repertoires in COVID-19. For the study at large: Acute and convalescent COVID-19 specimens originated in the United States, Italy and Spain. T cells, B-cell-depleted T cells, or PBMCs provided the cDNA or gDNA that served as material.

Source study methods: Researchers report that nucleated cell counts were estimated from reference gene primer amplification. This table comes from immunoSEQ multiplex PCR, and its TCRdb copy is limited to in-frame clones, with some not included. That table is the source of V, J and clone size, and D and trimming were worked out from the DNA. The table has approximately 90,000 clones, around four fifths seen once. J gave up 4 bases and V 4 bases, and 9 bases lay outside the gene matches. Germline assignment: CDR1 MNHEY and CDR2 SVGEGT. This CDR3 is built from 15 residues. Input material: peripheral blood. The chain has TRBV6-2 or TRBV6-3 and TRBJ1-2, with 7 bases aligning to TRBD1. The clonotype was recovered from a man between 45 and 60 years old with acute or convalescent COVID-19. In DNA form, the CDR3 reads TGTGCCAGCAGTTCCGATACAGGGGCTTTCTATGGCTACACCTTC. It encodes CASSSDTGAFYGYTF.